The rows below give T cell receptor beta chains drawn from one sample of a study of T cells in Graves' hyperthyroidism and ophthalmopathy. From the multiplex PCR reads, TCRdb called clonotypes with MiXCR, one entry per CDR3 protein. This table holds around 520,000 distinct CDR3 sequences, about 15% found once. The specimen sequenced was blood. The receptors were sampled from a woman between 18 and 29 years old with Graves' hyperthyroidism. The CDR3 runs from the conserved cysteine through the conserved F or W. D genes are given only for firm matches. Clone size appears in some rows only: once, few, many, or a class for an expanded clone.

j_call clone_size d_call v_call cdr3_nt cdr3_aa
TRBJ2-2 few TRBD1 TRBV24-1 TGTGCCACCAGTGTGGGGCAGGGGGCGGCCGGGGAGCTGTTTTTT CATSVGQGAAGELFF
TRBJ2-3 many . TRBV5-8 TGTGCCAGCTCAGGGTATAGCACAGATACGCAGTATTTT CASSGYSTDTQYF
TRBJ1-6 few . TRBV30 TGTGCCTGGATTAAGGGCTCCTATAATTCACCCCTCCACTTT CAWIKGSYNSPLHF
TRBJ1-1 . . TRBV7-9 TGTGCCAGCAGCTTAGAGCTACCGAACATTGAAGCTTTCTTT CASSLELPNIEAFF
TRBJ2-1 few TRBD2 TRBV20-1 TGCAGTGCGAACCCGGGACTAGCGGGCCCGGGGACCTACAATGAGCAGTTCTTC CSANPGLAGPGTYNEQFF
TRBJ1-6 few TRBD1 TRBV20-1 TGCAGTGCTTACAGGGGCGGGAATTCACCCCTCCACTTT CSAYRGGNSPLHF
TRBJ1-5 few . TRBV7-9 TGTGCCAGCAGCAAAACGGACCAGGGCGGGATTCAGCCCCAGCATTTT CASSKTDQGGIQPQHF
TRBJ2-4 many . TRBV18 TGTGCCAGCTCACCAATTGCAGCTTGGGAAAACATTCAGTACTTC CASSPIAAWENIQYF
TRBJ1-1 many . TRBV7-2 TGTGCCAGCAGCTACCCGGGGAACACTGAAGCTTTCTTT CASSYPGNTEAFF
TRBJ2-2 many . TRBV20-1 TGCAGTGCCACGGGACGCAGATTACAGACCGGGGAGCTGTTTTTT CSATGRRLQTGELFF
TRBJ2-1 few TRBD2 TRBV12-3/TRBV12-4 TGTGCCAGCAGTTTGAGCGGGAGGAGCGATGAGCAGTTCTTC CASSLSGRSDEQFF
TRBJ2-4 . TRBD2 TRBV19 TGTGCCAGTAGTTCCCCGGGGACTAGCGGGGTACCGGCCAAAAACATTCAGTACTTC CASSSPGTSGVPAKNIQYF
TRBJ1-1 many TRBD1 TRBV7-2 TGTGCCAGCAGCCCCGGACAGGCGAACACTGAAGCTTTCTTT CASSPGQANTEAFF
TRBJ2-1 many TRBD2 TRBV3-1 TGTGCCAGCAGCCTGCCGACCTCGGCTAGCGGGCAAGATGAGCAGTTCTTC CASSLPTSASGQDEQFF
TRBJ1-5 few . TRBV11-1 TGTGCCAGCAGCCCTATATCGGCTCAGCCCCAGCATTTT CASSPISAQPQHF
TRBJ2-1 . TRBD2 TRBV7-3 TGTGCCAGCAGCTTAAGTCGGTCTAGCGGCCCCTCCTACAATGAGCAGTTCTTC CASSLSRSSGPSYNEQFF
TRBJ1-2 . . TRBV20-1 TGCAGTACTAGAAGCGAGCAGGAGTATGGCTACACCTTC CSTRSEQEYGYTF
TRBJ1-2 many TRBD1 TRBV7-6 TGTGCCAGCAGCCCCCAAACGGACAGGGCCTATGGCTACACCTTC CASSPQTDRAYGYTF
TRBJ2-3 . . TRBV20-1 TGCAGTGCTAGAGATAGTGGAGATACGCAGTATTTT CSARDSGDTQYF
TRBJ2-1 . . TRBV12-3/TRBV12-4 TGTGCCAGCAGACGGGTCGGGGATACTGAGCAGTTCTTC CASRRVGDTEQFF
TRBJ2-7 many . TRBV29-1 TGCAGCGCCAGGGGTACCGGATTCTACGAGCAGTACTTC CSARGTGFYEQYF
TRBJ2-3 many TRBD2 TRBV10-3 TGTGCCATCAAAAAGGCGGGAGTGAGCACAGATACGCAGTATTTT CAIKKAGVSTDTQYF
TRBJ2-7 many . TRBV3-1 TGTGCCAGCAGCGGGGACGGGTCCTACGAGCAGTACTTC CASSGDGSYEQYF
TRBJ1-1 many . TRBV9 TGTGCCAGCGGTCGGGGGGTCATGAACACTGAAGCTTTCTTT CASGRGVMNTEAFF
TRBJ2-5 many . TRBV7-8 TGTGCCAGCAGCCCCCGCCCAGGGGCTAAAGAGACCCAGTACTTC CASSPRPGAKETQYF
TRBJ2-3 few TRBD2 TRBV19 TGTGCCAGTAGCCCCCTGGGCGGGAGTATAACAGATACGCAGTATTTT CASSPLGGSITDTQYF
TRBJ1-2 many TRBD1 TRBV11-1 TGTGCCAGCAGCTTCCCAACAGGGGACTATGGCTACACCTTC CASSFPTGDYGYTF
TRBJ2-2 many . TRBV6-2/TRBV6-3 TGTGCCAGCAGTCACGCGCGGGATGACGGGGAGCTGTTTTTT CASSHARDDGELFF
TRBJ1-2 many TRBD1 TRBV27 TGTGCCAGCAGTTATCGGACAGGGAACGGCTACACCTTC CASSYRTGNGYTF
TRBJ2-1 many TRBD2 TRBV11-2 TGTGCCAGCAGCTTAGCGGGACTAACCTACAATGAGCAGTTCTTC CASSLAGLTYNEQFF
TRBJ2-2 . . TRBV19 TGTGCCAGCTACCAGTTCGACGGACCGAACACCGGGGAGCTGTTTTTT CASYQFDGPNTGELFF
TRBJ1-1 many . TRBV12-3/TRBV12-4 TGTGCCAGCAGTGAGTTGAACACTGAAGCTTTCTTT CASSELNTEAFF
TRBJ1-5 many TRBD1 TRBV7-8 TGTGCCAGCAGGAGAACCCGGGACAGAGGACAGCCCCAGCATTTT CASRRTRDRGQPQHF
TRBJ1-2 many . TRBV2 TGTGCCAGCAATGCGGAGGGGAGCTATGGCTACACCTTC CASNAEGSYGYTF
TRBJ1-2 . . TRBV10-3 TGTGCCATCAGTGAGGGTAATGGCTACACCTTC CAISEGNGYTF
TRBJ1-2 few . TRBV2 TGTGCCACCAACACCCCTGGGAGGGTCTATGGCTACACCTTC CATNTPGRVYGYTF
TRBJ1-5 few . TRBV30 TGTGCCTGGAGTGTACCGGGGCGAGGGGGCAATCAGCCCCAGCATTTT CAWSVPGRGGNQPQHF
TRBJ1-5 . . TRBV10-1 TGCGCCAGCAGAGGGTACGGGGGGAAAGGAGGTACCAATCAGCCCCAGCATTTT CASRGYGGKGGTNQPQHF
TRBJ1-1 many TRBD1 TRBV7-9 TGTGCCAGCAGCTTAGCGAGAGACAGGGGGCGAGCGATCCCAATGAACACTGAAGCTTTCTTT CASSLARDRGRAIPMNTEAFF
TRBJ2-1 few TRBD2 TRBV24-1 TGTGCCAAGGGACTAGCGGGAGTGGATGAGCAGTTCTTC CAKGLAGVDEQFF
TRBJ2-7 many . TRBV7-8 TGTGCCAGCAGCTTAAGACCCGACTCCTACGAGCAGTACTTC CASSLRPDSYEQYF
TRBJ2-1 . TRBD2 TRBV20-1 TGCAGTGTTCCAGCGGGAACAGCCAATGAGCAGTTCTTC CSVPAGTANEQFF
TRBJ2-1 few TRBD2 TRBV19 TGTGCCAGTAGAGTAGCGGGAGGGCCTGGTGAGCAGTTCTTC CASRVAGGPGEQFF
TRBJ1-3 many . TRBV9 TGTGCCAGCAGCGTAGGGAGCTACTCTGGAAACACCATATATTTT CASSVGSYSGNTIYF